The 5 T cell receptor beta chains below come from one sample, sequenced in a study of shared clonotypes between healthy human individuals. Libraries were prepared by immunoSEQ multiplex PCR; TCRdb keeps only in-frame clonotypes and omits some of them. The data show 490,000 or so clones, with around 80% seen just once and 13% held by the top ten. Sequencing input: PBMCs. These receptors were collected from a woman in her thirties or forties in good health. Some clones in this sample may be carry-over from other donors' samples.

The sample holds a few counts of this clone. The V and J genes are TRBV7-2 and TRBJ2-1; no firm D call. Germline lookup yields CDR1 SGHTA and CDR2 FQGNSA. The V end was cut by 1 base, the J end by 9 bases, with 7 bases between. The CDR3 extends over 12 amino acids. The CDR3 is CASSLVLSEQFF. The CDR3 region has the DNA TGTGCCAGCAGCTTAGTTCTAAGTGAGCAGTTCTTC.

The J gene is TRBJ1-5, the V gene TRBV6-6, with unresolved D. The CDR3 has 14 residues. V was cut by 6 bases and J by 2 bases, with 11 bases left in between. Germline CDR1 is MNHNY and CDR2 is SVGAGI (reference sequence). In nucleotides, the CDR3 is TGTGCCAGCAGCCGGGAGGGCGGCAATCAGCCCCAGCATTTT. Translating it yields CASSREGGNQPQHF.

This rearrangement joins TRBV5-1 to TRBJ2-2, with 7 nucleotides matching TRBD1. The germline V gene encodes CDR1 SGHRS and CDR2 YFSETQ. The CDR3 totals 15 residues. V was pared by 4 bases and J by 0 bases, with 3 bases of the junction left unmatched. The DNA for the CDR3 is TGCGCCAGCAGCAGACAGGGTACGAACACCGGGGAGCTGTTTTTT. Its protein product is CASSRQGTNTGELFF.

The chain couples TRBV28 to TRBJ2-3; perhaps TRBD2 as D (7 bases). The CDR3 is made up of 13 amino acids. The germline V gene encodes CDR1 MDHEN and CDR2 SYDVKM. Trimming took 8 bases from V and 6 from J, leaving 15 bases between them. The CDR3: CASQEGGGDTQYF. CDR3 in DNA: TGTGCCAGCCAAGAGGGGGGAGGGGATACGCAGTATTTT.

This chain uses TRBV30 with TRBJ2-7; the D is unclear. Germline CDR1 and CDR2: GTSNPN and SVGIG (reference sequence). This CDR3 region has 11 residues. V shed 2 bases and J shed 6 bases, with 8 bases lying between them. The CDR3 here is CAWSSGGEQYF. In nucleotides, the CDR3 is TGTGCCTGGAGTTCGGGTGGCGAGCAGTACTTC.